Listed here are 9 T cell receptor beta chains from one sample, sequenced in a study of blood T cell repertoires in COVID-19. Only in-frame clones appear in the TCRdb table, and some are missing; sequencing was by immunoSEQ multiplex PCR. The sample yields around 360,000 clones, about 90% seen once. Sequencing input: PBMCs or T cells enriched from blood (not recorded which). These TCRs come from a woman between 25 and 40 years old who had recovered from COVID-19.

This clone was seen more than once but under ten times. Other DNA sequences of this sample code for an identical CDR3. The chain couples TRBV10-1 to TRBJ1-2; D uncertain. CDR1 and CDR2 (germline): WNHNN, SYGVQD (reference sequence). CDR3 length: 13 amino acids. The V end was cut by 0 bases, the J end by 5 bases, with 7 bases between. CDR3 loop: CASSESGSYGYTF. DNA for the CDR3: TGCGCCAGCAGTGAGTCCGGGAGTTATGGCTACACCTTC.

V usage is TRBV18 and J usage is TRBJ2-5, with D maybe TRBD2 (5 bases). Trimming stripped 3 bases from V and 5 bases from J, with 10 bases between. CDR1 and CDR2 (germline): KGHSH, LQKENI. The CDR3 is 13 residues long. CDR3 loop: CASSPERGETQYF. The DNA for the CDR3 is TGTGCCAGCTCACCGGAACGAGGGGAGACCCAGTACTTC.

This chain connects TRBV29-1 to TRBJ1-2; no clear D gene. CDR3 length: 12 residues. Germline assignment: CDR1 SQVTM and CDR2 ANQGSEA. V was cut by 0 bases and J by 8 bases, with 10 bases left in between. CDR3 sequence: CSVEELRIGYTF. In nucleotides, the CDR3 is TGCAGCGTTGAAGAACTAAGGATCGGCTACACCTTC.

This chain joins TRBV5-1 and TRBJ2-7; D perhaps matches TRBD1 (5 bases). Germline V lookup: CDR1 SGHRS, CDR2 YFSETQ. The CDR3 extends over 15 amino acids. V was shortened by 0 bases and J by 4 bases, with 14 bases between the two germline ends. The CDR3, as DNA: TGCGCCAGCAGCTTGGGGCCCGCAGGGTTATACGAGCAGTACTTC. Translation: CASSLGPAGLYEQYF.

The chain couples TRBV5-1 to TRBJ1-1; D is perhaps TRBD1 (5 bases). Deletions cut 5 bases from V and 1 base from J, with 12 bases between. The CDR3 sequence is 14 residues long. CDR1 SGHRS and CDR2 YFSETQ come from the germline V gene. The CDR3 DNA is TGCGCCAGCAGGACGTCCACAGGGAACACTGAAGCTTTCTTT. It codes for CASRTSTGNTEAFF.

CDR3 residues: CAWTDRVGMNTEAFF. For the CDR3, the DNA is TGTGCCTGGACGGACAGGGTTGGTATGAACACTGAAGCTTTCTTT. The chain uses TRBV30 and TRBJ1-1, with TRBD1 identical over 8 bases. This CDR3 comprises 15 residues. The germline gives CDR1 GTSNPN, CDR2 SVGIG (reference sequence). V trimming: 4 bases; J trimming: 0 bases; junction bases outside the gene matches: 7.

J is TRBJ2-7 and V is TRBV19; a weak D match, TRBD1 (7 bases). Between the trimmed V and J ends, which lost 4 bases and 0 bases, there was a span of 13 bases. CDR1 LNHDA and CDR2 SQIVND come from the germline V gene (reference sequence). The CDR3 extends over 15 amino acids. CDR3 protein: CASSRAGGSSYEQYF. The CDR3 DNA follows: TGTGCCAGTAGTAGGGCAGGGGGGTCCTCCTACGAGCAGTACTTC.

CDR3 protein: CATSRDPRGNGYTF. CDR3 DNA sequence: TGTGCCACCAGCAGAGATCCCAGGGGCAATGGCTACACCTTC. The chain uses TRBV15 and TRBJ1-2; D might be TRBD1 (6 bases). Germline CDR1 and CDR2: LNHNV and YYDKDF (reference sequence). The CDR3 has 14 amino acids. The ends were cut back, 0 bases at V and 6 bases at J, with 11 bases in the middle. The entire variable domain, with the rest obtained from reference TRBV15 and TRBJ1-2, is as follows: DAMVIQNPRYQVTQFGKPVTLSCSQTLNHNVMYWYQQKSSQAPKLLFHYYDKDFNNEADTPDNFQSRRPNTSFCFLDIRSPGLGDTAMYLCATSRDPRGNGYTFGSGTRLTVV.

The rearrangement joins TRBV19 to TRBJ2-7; D possibly corresponds to TRBD1 (5 bases). This CDR3 contains 14 residues. Germline CDR1 and CDR2: LNHDA and SQIVND (reference sequence). V lost 3 bases and J lost 0, with 9 bases in between. CDR3 sequence (DNA): TGTGCCAGTAGTATGGGGCGGATCTCCTACGAGCAGTACTTC. The encoded protein is CASSMGRISYEQYF.